This section outlines one T cell receptor (beta chain) sequence together with its context. The sample holds a few counts of this clonotype. The antigen it binds to is not known. No per-base quality is available; no much larger clone lies one base away. The data stem from a study of response to subunit inactivated influenza vaccine (dated by TCRdb to 2017 to 2018). Study-wide context: The study used deep quantitative T cell receptor repertoire profiling to track responses to a trivalent subunit inactivated influenza vaccine.

From cysteine to phenylalanine, the CDR3 is 15 amino acids long. Of the read, only the CDR3 DNA is kept; its 45 bases are in frame from base 1. Trimming leaves V shorter by 6 bases and J shorter by 4 bases, with the junction holding 7 bases beyond the gene matches. From a lookup of the germline V gene, CDR1 and CDR2 are MNHEY and SVGEGT. The library was produced with RT-PCR. Sequencing took place on an Illumina HiSeq 2500. TCRdb reanalyzed the raw reads on its own, using fastp at Q25 for trimming and MiXCR for clone calling, and kept in-frame beta chains. Entries are consolidated by CDR3 protein sequence, retaining the most common genes and DNA. For this sample the table gives around 480,000 distinct CDR3 sequences, of which about 17% were detected only once. The top ten clones comprise 2.5% to 3.5% of the sample. Study-wide conclusions, independent of this receptor: The authors proposed that each seasonal influenza vaccination may bring in only a limited number of new T cells.

The chain employs TRBV6-2 or TRBV6-3 and TRBJ2-4; 9 bases in the junction line up with TRBD2. This clonotype was sampled from a man aged 50 to 75 who received an inactivated influenza vaccine. Donor details come from another sample of the same person, matched by shared clones. Source: CD4+ T cells sorted from PBMCs, taken around 25 months after vaccination. The CDR3 here reads CASRTLTSGKNIQYF. In nucleotide form, the sequence is TGTGCCAGCAGAACGCTGACTAGCGGAAAAAACATTCAGTACTTC.